Each of the 21 T cell receptor beta chains below was sequenced from the same sample in a study of regulatory T cells in long-lasting Graves disease. Time point described: newly diagnosed GD, antithyroid drugs for less than 3 months. RNA from PBMCs was the source of the TCR library. CDR3 regions were amplified by Arm-PCR using iRepertoire HTBI primers to build TCR beta libraries. TCRdb called the multiplex PCR reads again in MiXCR, with one record for every CDR3 protein. The table has hundreds of thousands of distinct CDR3 sequences, about 16% seen once. In addition, the sample was reused for a study of T cells in Graves' hyperthyroidism and ophthalmopathy.

Specimen: peripheral blood mononuclear cells (PBMCs), collected at new diagnosis, from a patient treated with antithyroid drugs. These receptors originate from a man younger than 35 with Graves disease.

At least ten counts were recorded for this clonotype. The J gene is TRBJ2-5, the V gene TRBV20-1; D may be TRBD1 (5 bases). CDR1 and CDR2 from the germline V gene are DFQATT and SNEGSKA (reference sequence). The germline V and J ends were trimmed by 0 bases and 2 bases, with 16 bases remaining between them. The CDR3 contains 16 residues. The CDR3 coding sequence is TGCAGTGCTAGAGATCCCACAGGTGCCCTTCAAGAGACCCAGTACTTC. Its translation: CSARDPTGALQETQYF.

There are a few counts of this clonotype. This chain uses TRBV14 with TRBJ2-7; 8 nucleotides agree with TRBD2. V shed 3 bases, J shed 6 bases, and the junction held 13 bases outside the gene matches. Germline assignment: CDR1 SGHDN and CDR2 FVKESK. This CDR3 comprises 16 residues. Written as DNA, the CDR3 is TGTGCCAGCAGCCAGTACGGACTAGCATCTGGATCCGAGCAGTACTTC. Amino acids: CASSQYGLASGSEQYF.

This clonotype has at least ten counts. This rearrangement joins TRBV5-1 to TRBJ2-1, with TRBD2 matching over 8 bases. The CDR3 has 14 amino acids. CDR1 is SGHRS, CDR2 YFSETQ, per germline. Trimming cost V 7 bases and J 5 bases; bases outside gene matches: 8. In nucleotides, the CDR3 is TGCGCCAGCTCTAGAAGCGGGAGTAACAATGAGCAGTTCTTC. Amino acid sequence: CASSRSGSNNEQFF.

This clonotype was recorded at least ten times. The J gene is TRBJ2-7, the V gene TRBV27; 10 positions match TRBD2. This CDR3 spans 11 amino acids. After removal of 9 bases from V and 6 bases from J, the junction contained 2 bases not matched to a gene. Germline V gives CDR1 MNHEY, CDR2 SMNVEV (reference sequence). Here the CDR3 reads CASSGRSEQYF. The DNA for the CDR3 is TGTGCCAGTAGCGGGAGGAGCGAGCAGTACTTC.

This clonotype was found many times. The V gene is TRBV20-1, the J gene TRBJ2-1; 12 positions agree with TRBD2. Germline-derived CDR1 and CDR2 are DFQATT and SNEGSKA (reference sequence). The V segment lost 1 base and the J segment 10 bases; nucleotides outside the gene matches: 5. This CDR3 is built from 14 residues. In DNA, the CDR3 is TGCAGTGCTAGAGCTAGCGGGAGGGCCGGCGAGCAGTTCTTC. Its protein product is CSARASGRAGEQFF.

This clonotype was picked up a small number of times. The gene calls are TRBV2 and TRBJ1-4, with 8 bases identical to TRBD1. This CDR3 comprises 16 residues. V shed 6 bases, J shed 7 bases, and the junction held 13 bases outside the gene matches. Germline CDR1 is SNHLY and CDR2 is FYNNEI. The CDR3 sequence is CASRPLGQGVGEKLFF. CDR3 sequence (DNA): TGTGCCAGCAGGCCCCTAGGACAGGGTGTTGGTGAAAAACTGTTTTTT.

The V and J genes are TRBV20-1 and TRBJ1-5; no definite D call. The CDR3 loop spans 14 amino acids. V was pared by 0 bases and J by 3 bases, with 9 bases between. The germline V gene has CDR1 DFQATT and CDR2 SNEGSKA (reference sequence). CDR3 protein: CSARDVGNNQPQHF. The DNA of the CDR3 is TGCAGTGCTAGAGATGTAGGCAACAATCAGCCCCAGCATTTT.

This clonotype was seen at least ten times. V gene TRBV10-1 combines with J gene TRBJ2-5; D remains ambiguous. Germline CDR1 reads WNHNN; CDR2 reads SYGVQD (reference sequence). Deletions cut 4 bases from V and 4 bases from J, with 13 bases between. This CDR3 is 14 amino acids long. The CDR3 reads CASSGPADPETQYF. The CDR3 coding sequence is TGCGCCAGCAGTGGTCCGGCAGACCCAGAGACCCAGTACTTC.

This clonotype was seen repeatedly, ten times or more. The rearrangement joins TRBV4-1 to TRBJ2-3, with D maybe TRBD2 (5 bases). V lost 1 base to trimming and J lost 2 bases, with 7 bases between them. CDR1 and CDR2 from the germline V gene are MGHRA and YSYEKL. CDR3 length equals 14 residues. The CDR3 sequence: CASSQVANTDTQYF. The CDR3 DNA reads as TGCGCCAGCAGCCAAGTAGCGAACACAGATACGCAGTATTTT.

This chain joins TRBV9 and TRBJ1-5, with D perhaps matching TRBD1 (5 bases). Trimming shortened V by 0 bases and J by 7 bases, and 8 bases separated the two germline ends. Germline V CDR1 and CDR2: SGDLS, YYNGEE. The CDR3 extends over 13 amino acids. CDR3 amino acids: CASSVAQGQPQHF. The CDR3 DNA is TGTGCCAGCAGCGTAGCCCAGGGCCAGCCCCAGCATTTT.

This clonotype was found many times. V and J are TRBV3-1 and TRBJ1-3; D unresolved. The CDR3 contains 15 residues. Germline V CDR1 and CDR2: LGHDT, YNNKEL (reference sequence). Trimming took 1 base from V and 4 from J, leaving 11 bases between them. DNA for the CDR3: TGTGCCAGCAGCCAAGGCGAAGGCCGAGGAAACACCATATATTTT. It codes for CASSQGEGRGNTIYF.

Here the CDR3 reads CASSRHGTESYGYTF. The CDR3 DNA is TGTGCCAGCAGTCGTCACGGGACCGAAAGTTATGGCTACACCTTC. The chain employs TRBV6-1 and TRBJ1-2, with TRBD1 as a possible D gene (5 bases). Germline lookup yields CDR1 MNHNS and CDR2 SASEGT. The V end was cut by 5 bases, the J end by 5 bases, with 18 bases between. This CDR3 is built from 15 residues.

About this clonotype itself: A junction boundary mismatches the germline segment, possibly from a read error. This chain joins TRBV7-8 and TRBJ1-3; D is unresolved. In germline, CDR1 is SGHVS, CDR2 FQNEAQ. The CDR3 is made up of 17 amino acids. CDR3 loop: CASSQDLGISSGNTIYF. The CDR3 bases are TGCGCCAGCAGCCAAGATCTAGGGATTAGCTCTGGAAACACCATATATTTT. Full variable domain (outside the CDR3, taken from reference TRBV7-8 and TRBJ1-3): GAGVSQSPRYKVAKRGQDVALRCDPISGHVSLFWYQQALGQGPEFLTYFQNEAQLDKSGLPSDRFFAERPEGSVSTLKIQRTQQEDSAVYLCASSQDLGISSGNTIYFGEGSWLTVV.

The chain carries TRBV7-9 and TRBJ2-2, with TRBD2 matching over 10 bases. The J segment lost 4 bases and the V segment lost 10 bases, leaving 12 bases of the junction unmatched. This CDR3 has 16 amino acids. Germline V CDR1 and CDR2: SEHNR, FQNEAQ (reference sequence). In DNA form, the CDR3 reads TGTGCCACCTCAAGGTCTAGCGGGAGTGGCACCGGGGAGCTGTTTTTT. This codes for CATSRSSGSGTGELFF.

The chain joins TRBV7-3 to TRBJ1-5, with D unresolved. The CDR3 contains 14 residues. V dropped 5 bases and J dropped 3 bases, with 11 bases sitting between them. Germline V lookup: CDR1 SGHTA, CDR2 FQGTGA. CDR3: CASSHGPPNQPQHF. In nucleotides, the CDR3 is TGTGCCAGCAGCCATGGGCCTCCCAATCAGCCCCAGCATTTT.

The chain uses TRBV28 and TRBJ2-4; a weak D match, TRBD2 (5 bases). V lost 3 bases and J 6 bases, leaving 21 bases between the germline ends. This CDR3 region has 17 residues. Looked up from germline, CDR1 is MDHEN and CDR2 is SYDVKM. CDR3 region: CASSLLAMSGGLNIQYF. CDR3 sequence (DNA): TGTGCCAGCAGTTTGCTGGCTATGTCGGGCGGACTAAACATTCAGTACTTC.

This clonotype was found many times. The chain carries TRBV10-2 and TRBJ2-7; 12 nucleotides agree with TRBD1. Germline V CDR1 and CDR2: WSHSY, SAAADI. V was clipped by 8 bases and J by 2 bases; unmatched bases: 10. The CDR3 runs to 16 residues. CDR3 region: CASGDRGLLYTYEQYF. As DNA, the CDR3 is TGCGCCAGCGGGGACAGGGGGCTCCTTTATACCTACGAGCAGTACTTC.

The J gene is TRBJ1-1, the V gene TRBV28; weak D call: TRBD1 (5 bases). Germline CDR1 reads MDHEN; CDR2 reads SYDVKM. This CDR3 spans 16 amino acids. V lost 10 bases to trimming and J lost 0 bases, with 21 bases between them. The CDR3, as DNA: TGTGCCACCTCCCTGGGAGGGGCCCCCATGAACACTGAAGCTTTCTTT. The encoded protein is CATSLGGAPMNTEAFF.

This clonotype was found many times. The chain is built from TRBV12-3 or TRBV12-4 and TRBJ2-7, with 13 nucleotides matching TRBD2. V was clipped by 5 bases and J by 3 bases; unmatched bases: 4. The CDR3 has 15 amino acids. The CDR3 spells CASSTSGRALYEQYF. DNA of the CDR3: TGTGCCAGCAGTACTAGCGGGAGGGCCCTCTACGAGCAGTACTTC.

This clonotype was counted many times. The chain is built from TRBV12-3 or TRBV12-4 and TRBJ1-1; a possible D gene is TRBD1 (6 bases). There are 15 residues in the CDR3. The V end was cut by 1 base, the J end by 5 bases, with 14 bases between. CDR3 in amino acids: CASSLEGGMGTEAFF. For the CDR3, the DNA is TGTGCCAGCAGTTTAGAGGGGGGGATGGGTACTGAAGCTTTCTTT.

The chain couples TRBV5-1 to TRBJ2-1, with 8 bases lining up with TRBD1. This CDR3 is 14 amino acids long. Germline V gene data show CDR1 as SGHRS and CDR2 as YFSETQ. V gave up 4 bases and J gave up 6 bases; unmatched junction bases: 6. The CDR3 sequence is CASSPTGGGNEQFF. The CDR3, as DNA: TGCGCCAGCAGCCCTACAGGGGGAGGCAATGAGCAGTTCTTC.